This TCR beta chain is from a study of blood T cell repertoires in COVID-19. Original data processing: Amplification of reference gene primers provided the estimated nucleated cell counts. The repertoire was sequenced with immunoSEQ multiplex PCR; TCRdb's copy has only in-frame clones and lacks some. The V and J calls and clone size were taken over from that table, and D and trimming were inferred from the DNA. This repertoire shows about 220,000 clones, roughly 89% found once; its top ten account for over 3%. Membership in each cohort depended on participant-reported clinical history. V was pared by 4 bases and J by 2 bases, with 16 bases between. Germline values: CDR1 SGHRS, CDR2 YFSETQ. The CDR3 spans 16 residues.

The source material was PBMCs or T cells enriched from blood (not recorded which). This receptor was identified in a woman aged 40 to 50 with acute COVID-19. The genes are TRBV5-1 and TRBJ1-3; D might be TRBD1 (5 bases). CDR3 DNA sequence: TGCGCCAGCAGCCTAGGGGTAGGGTTGGCTGGAAACACCATATATTTT. Protein product: CASSLGVGLAGNTIYF.